This TCR beta chain was documented in a study of blood T cell repertoires in COVID-19. The table came from immunoSEQ multiplex PCR; TCRdb's copy has only in-frame clones and leaves some out. The sample includes some 300,000 clones, approximately 86% of them seen just once. This receptor was obtained from a woman between 65 and 79 years old with COVID-19, enrolled during active disease. The specimen was peripheral blood.

The DNA of the CDR3 is TGTGCCAGCAGTTCCCCGACTAGCGGGGCCCTCGAGCAGTACTTC. Protein product: CASSSPTSGALEQYF. This sequence joins TRBV6-5 and TRBJ2-7, with 11 bases aligning to TRBD2. This CDR3 has 15 residues. Germline V gene data show CDR1 as MNHEY and CDR2 as SVGAGI. V lost 4 bases to trimming and J lost 6 bases; unmatched junction nucleotides: 8.